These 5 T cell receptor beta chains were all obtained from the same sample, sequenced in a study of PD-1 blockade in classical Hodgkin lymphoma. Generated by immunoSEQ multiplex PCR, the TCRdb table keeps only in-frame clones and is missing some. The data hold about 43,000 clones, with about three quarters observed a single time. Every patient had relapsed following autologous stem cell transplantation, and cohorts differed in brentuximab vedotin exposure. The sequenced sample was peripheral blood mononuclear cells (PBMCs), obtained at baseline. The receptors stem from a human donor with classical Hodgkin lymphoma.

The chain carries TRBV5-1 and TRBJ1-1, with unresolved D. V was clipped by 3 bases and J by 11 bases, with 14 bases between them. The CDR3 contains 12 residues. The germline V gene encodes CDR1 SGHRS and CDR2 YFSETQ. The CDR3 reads CASSWIGELAFF. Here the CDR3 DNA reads TGCGCCAGCAGCTGGATTGGAGAGTTGGCTTTCTTT.

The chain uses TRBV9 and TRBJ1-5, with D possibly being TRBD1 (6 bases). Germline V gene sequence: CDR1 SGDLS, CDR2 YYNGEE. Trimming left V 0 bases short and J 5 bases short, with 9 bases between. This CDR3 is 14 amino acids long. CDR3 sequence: CASSVGAGDQPQHF. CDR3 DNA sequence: TGTGCCAGCAGCGTAGGGGCAGGGGATCAGCCCCAGCATTTT. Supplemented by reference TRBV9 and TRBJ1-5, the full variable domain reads DSGVTQTPKHLITATGQRVTLRCSPRSGDLSVYWYQQSLDQGLQFLIQYYNGEERAKGNILERFSAQQFPDLHSELNLSSLELGDSALYFCASSVGAGDQPQHFGDGTRLSIL.

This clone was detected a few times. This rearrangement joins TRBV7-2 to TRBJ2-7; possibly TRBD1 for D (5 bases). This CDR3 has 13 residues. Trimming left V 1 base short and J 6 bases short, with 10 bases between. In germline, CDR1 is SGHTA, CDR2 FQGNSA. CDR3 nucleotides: TGTGCCAGCAGCTTAGATCAGGGCATCGAGCAGTACTTC. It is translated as CASSLDQGIEQYF.

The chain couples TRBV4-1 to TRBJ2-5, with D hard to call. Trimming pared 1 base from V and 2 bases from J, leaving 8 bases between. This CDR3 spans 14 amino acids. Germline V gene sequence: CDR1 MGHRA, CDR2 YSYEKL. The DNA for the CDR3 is TGCGCCAGCAGCCAAGTCATCTTTCAAGAGACCCAGTACTTC. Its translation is CASSQVIFQETQYF.

The CDR3 loop reads CASSFSPGVDYGYTF. CDR3 in DNA: TGTGCCAGCAGTTTTTCACCCGGGGTTGACTATGGCTACACCTTC. The chain joins TRBV27 to TRBJ1-2; D is ambiguous. The CDR3 loop spans 15 amino acids. CDR1 is MNHEY, CDR2 SMNVEV, per germline (reference sequence). V was clipped by 3 bases and J by 3 bases, with 14 bases between them.